Below, 18 T cell receptor beta chains from the same sample are listed, as sequenced in a study of low-dose radiotherapy and immunotherapy resistance in tumors. Time point in this sample: before trial treatment. First-strand cDNA used TRAV- and TRBV-specific primers, covering alpha and beta chains. The TCRs were subjected to amplification over around 18 PCR cycles employing a constant-region primer in conjunction with a V-primer adapter. In TCRdb, the reads were re-called with MiXCR into one record per CDR3 protein. The sample lists 70,000 to 90,000 distinct CDR3 sequences; 15% to 20% were seen once. The material sequenced was PBMCs, taken before treatment. The receptors derive from a male donor with prostate cancer.

This clonotype was detected only once. The V gene is TRBV11-2, the J gene TRBJ1-2, with no clear D. CDR3 length equals 13 residues. Trimming stripped 1 base from V and 5 bases from J, with 8 bases between. In germline, CDR1 is SGHAT, CDR2 FQNNGV. The CDR3 protein is CASSLGAGYGYTF. CDR3 in DNA: TGTGCCAGCAGCTTAGGGGCCGGTTATGGCTACACCTTC.

For this clonotype: A far bigger clonotype differs at one base, so this is likely a read error. The chain recombines TRBV13 with TRBJ2-2; D is undetermined. Germline assignment: CDR1 PRHDT and CDR2 FYEKMQ (reference sequence). V was pared by 7 bases and J by 0 bases, with 12 bases between. The CDR3 length is 15 residues. CDR3 bases: TGTGCCAGCATTCTGGACGGTACGAACACCGGGGAGCTGTTTTTT. This gives the protein CASILDGTNTGELFF.

This clonotype showed up many times. The rearrangement uses TRBV7-9 and TRBJ2-1, with D unclear. Per germline, CDR1 SEHNR and CDR2 FQNEAQ (reference sequence). V was pared by 5 bases and J by 9 bases, with 11 bases between. CDR3 size: 12 residues. The CDR3 sequence is CASSHGSVEQFF. CDR3 sequence (DNA): TGTGCCAGCAGCCACGGGTCGGTTGAGCAGTTCTTC. Together with reference TRBV7-9 and TRBJ2-1, the CDR3 gives the full variable domain: DTGVSQNPRHKITKRGQNVTFRCDPISEHNRLYWYRQTLGQGPEFLTYFQNEAQLEKSRLLSDRFSAERPKGSFSTLEIQRTEQGDSAMYLCASSHGSVEQFFGPGTRLTVL.

At least ten counts were recorded for this clonotype. The genes are TRBV9 and TRBJ2-5; 8 nucleotides line up with TRBD2. V lost 4 bases, J lost 5 bases, and 10 bases stayed unmatched. Germline CDR1 is SGDLS and CDR2 is YYNGEE. The CDR3 consists of 15 residues. The CDR3 here is CASSPPGTRRETQYF. DNA for the CDR3: TGTGCCAGCAGCCCACCCGGGACTAGGAGGGAGACCCAGTACTTC. The full variable domain, rest sourced from reference TRBV9 and TRBJ2-5, is DSGVTQTPKHLITATGQRVTLRCSPRSGDLSVYWYQQSLDQGLQFLIQYYNGEERAKGNILERFSAQQFPDLHSELNLSSLELGDSALYFCASSPPGTRRETQYFGPGTRLLVL.

This clonotype occurred many times. This chain joins TRBV27 and TRBJ2-1; maybe TRBD2 (5 bases). Trimming shortened V by 3 bases and J by 6 bases, and 18 bases separated the two germline ends. Germline CDR1 MNHEY, CDR2 SMNVEV (reference sequence). This CDR3 is 16 amino acids long. The CDR3 spells CASSFRDHPGGNEQFF. The DNA of the CDR3 is TGTGCCAGCAGTTTCCGAGACCATCCAGGAGGCAATGAGCAGTTCTTC.

This clonotype has a single count. This likely came from a read error, as a far larger clone is one base away. The gene calls are TRBV3-1 and TRBJ2-1; D might be TRBD1 (6 bases). V was pared by 0 bases and J by 10 bases, with 16 bases between. The CDR3 has 15 amino acids. Germline V gene data show CDR1 as LGHDT and CDR2 as YNNKEL (reference sequence). CDR3 amino acids: CASSQDRTALYEQFF. CDR3 nucleotide sequence: TGTGCCAGCAGCCAAGATAGGACAGCCCTCTACGAGCAGTTCTTC.

There are a few counts of this clonotype. The chain recombines TRBV25-1 with TRBJ2-7, with 7 bases aligning to TRBD2. The CDR3 covers 13 residues. In germline, CDR1 is MGHDK, CDR2 SYGVNS. V dropped 5 bases and J dropped 3; count of bases not matched to a gene: 4. CDR3 protein: CASSTGGNYEQYF. The CDR3 DNA sequence: TGTGCCAGCAGTACGGGAGGAAACTACGAGCAGTACTTC.

V and J are TRBV5-1 and TRBJ2-1; 7 positions match TRBD1. CDR3 length: 14 residues. Losses at the gene ends were 7 bases for V and 3 bases for J; bases not matched to a gene: 7. Germline V lookup: CDR1 SGHRS, CDR2 YFSETQ. CDR3 DNA: TGCGCCAGCCGGGACAGACAAATCTACAATGAGCAGTTCTTC. It translates to CASRDRQIYNEQFF.

This clonotype showed up many times. This chain uses TRBV20-1 with TRBJ1-3, with a weak D call TRBD1 (5 bases). V gave up 3 bases and J gave up 2 bases, with 5 bases separating them. Looked up from germline, CDR1 is DFQATT and CDR2 is SNEGSKA (reference sequence). The CDR3 spans 12 residues. Written as DNA, the CDR3 is TGCAGTGCTAGGGGGGCTGGAAACACCATATATTTT. Translating it yields CSARGAGNTIYF.

The chain recombines TRBV3-1 with TRBJ1-3; unclear D gene. The V gene's germline CDR1 is LGHDT and CDR2 YNNKEL (reference sequence). Trimming left V 1 base short and J 2 bases short, with 6 bases between. The CDR3 covers 14 residues. The CDR3 sequence: CASSQGAAGNTIYF. The CDR3 DNA reads as TGTGCCAGCAGCCAAGGAGCTGCTGGAAACACCATATATTTT.

There are many counts of this clonotype. This chain uses TRBV30 with TRBJ1-1; a weak D match, TRBD1 (6 bases). Looked up from germline, CDR1 is GTSNPN and CDR2 is SVGIG (reference sequence). The length of the CDR3 is 14 residues. V was pared by 8 bases and J by 2 bases, with 18 bases between. The CDR3 loop is CAGAKRGPNTEAFF. The CDR3 coding sequence is TGTGCCGGAGCAAAGCGGGGGCCTAACACTGAAGCTTTCTTT.

Worth noting for this clonotype: This may come from a read error, since a much larger clone is one base off. CDR3 coding DNA: TGTGCCAGCGGGGACAGGGGCGCGGGGACCGGGGAGCTGTTTTTT. Amino acids: CASGDRGAGTGELFF. This chain links TRBV24-1 with TRBJ2-2; 10 bases fit TRBD1. The CDR3 extends over 15 amino acids. V was pared by 11 bases and J by 5 bases, with 10 bases of the junction left unmatched. Germline CDR1 is KGHDR and CDR2 is SFDVKD.

The chain recombines TRBV2 with TRBJ2-7; 8 bases line up with TRBD2. Looked up from germline, CDR1 is SNHLY and CDR2 is FYNNEI. The CDR3 has 14 residues. Trimming removed 6 bases from V and 3 bases from J; junction bases left unmatched: 7. The CDR3 spells CASRPGLAGYEQYF. CDR3 nucleotide sequence: TGTGCCAGCAGGCCGGGGCTAGCGGGCTACGAGCAGTACTTC.

This clonotype was observed many times. The V and J genes are TRBV19 and TRBJ2-1; D is undetermined. The CDR3 has 14 residues. CDR1 and CDR2 from the germline V gene are LNHDA and SQIVND (reference sequence). V shed 9 bases and J shed 0 bases, with 12 bases lying between them. The CDR3 is CASSETISYNEQFF. CDR3 DNA: TGTGCCAGCAGCGAGACCATCTCCTACAATGAGCAGTTCTTC.

This clonotype has at least ten counts. The gene calls are TRBV7-9 and TRBJ2-7; 11 bases are a match to TRBD2. The CDR3 is 15 amino acids. The ends lost 5 bases at V and 4 bases at J; junction bases unmatched: 7. From germline, CDR1 is SEHNR and CDR2 FQNEAQ (reference sequence). Written as DNA, the CDR3 is TGTGCCAGCAGCCCGCCGGGACTAGCGGTTTACGAGCAGTACTTC. Its translation: CASSPPGLAVYEQYF.

Ten or more counts support this clonotype. The chain is built from TRBV29-1 and TRBJ2-7, with D maybe TRBD1 (5 bases). The germline V gene encodes CDR1 SQVTM and CDR2 ANQGSEA. Trimming cost V 3 bases and J 7 bases, with 16 bases left between them. The CDR3 extends over 13 amino acids. CDR3 in amino acids: CSVEGRAPGEQYF. The CDR3 coding sequence is TGCAGCGTTGAGGGCAGGGCCCCTGGGGAGCAGTACTTC.

On this clonotype: A single base is all that separates this from a far larger clone, so a read error is likely. V and J are TRBV6-1 and TRBJ2-7, with TRBD1 identical over 9 bases. Germline assignment: CDR1 MNHNS and CDR2 SASEGT. CDR3 length: 16 residues. Unmatched junction bases numbered 12, after V lost 2 bases and J lost 7 bases. CDR3 bases: TGTGCCAGCAGTGAAAAGGGACAGGGACCCTACAATGAGCAGTACTTC. Translation gives CASSEKGQGPYNEQYF.

This clonotype was observed a handful of times. The chain links TRBV28 to TRBJ2-7; TRBD2 matches at 8 bases. V lost 2 bases and J lost 7; bases outside the gene matches: 7. CDR1 and CDR2 (germline): MDHEN, SYDVKM. The CDR3 has 14 amino acids. The DNA of the CDR3 is TGTGCCAGCAGTTTAAGAAGGCGGGGGGATGAGCAGTACTTC. Its translation: CASSLRRRGDEQYF.